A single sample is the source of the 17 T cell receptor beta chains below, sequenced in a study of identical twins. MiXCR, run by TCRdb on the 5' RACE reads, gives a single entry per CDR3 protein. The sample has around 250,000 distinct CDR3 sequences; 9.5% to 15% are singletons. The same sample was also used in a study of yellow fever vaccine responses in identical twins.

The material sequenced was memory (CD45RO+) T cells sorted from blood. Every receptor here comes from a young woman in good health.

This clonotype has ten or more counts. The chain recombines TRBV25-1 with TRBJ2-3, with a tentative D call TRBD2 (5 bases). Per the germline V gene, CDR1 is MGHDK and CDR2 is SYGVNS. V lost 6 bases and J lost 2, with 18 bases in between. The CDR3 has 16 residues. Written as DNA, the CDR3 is TGTGCCAGCAGCCCTCCCGGGGAAGGTTACACAGATACGCAGTATTTT. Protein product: CASSPPGEGYTDTQYF.

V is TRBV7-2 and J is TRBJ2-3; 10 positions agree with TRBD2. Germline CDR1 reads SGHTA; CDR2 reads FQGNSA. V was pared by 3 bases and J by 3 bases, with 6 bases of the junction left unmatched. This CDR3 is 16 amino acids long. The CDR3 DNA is TGTGCCAGCAGCTTGAAAGCGGGAGGGCTGACAGATACGCAGTATTTT. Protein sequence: CASSLKAGGLTDTQYF.

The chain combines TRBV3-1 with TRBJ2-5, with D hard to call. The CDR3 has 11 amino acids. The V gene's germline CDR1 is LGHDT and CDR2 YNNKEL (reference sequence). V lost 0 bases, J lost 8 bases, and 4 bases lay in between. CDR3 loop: CASSQDTTQYF. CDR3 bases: TGTGCCAGCAGCCAAGATACCACCCAGTACTTC.

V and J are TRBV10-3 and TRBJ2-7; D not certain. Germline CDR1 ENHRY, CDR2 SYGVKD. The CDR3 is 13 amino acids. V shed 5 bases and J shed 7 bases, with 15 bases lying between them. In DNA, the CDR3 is TGTGCCATCAGTCCGGGCCTGGAAAGGGAGCAGTACTTC. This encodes CAISPGLEREQYF.

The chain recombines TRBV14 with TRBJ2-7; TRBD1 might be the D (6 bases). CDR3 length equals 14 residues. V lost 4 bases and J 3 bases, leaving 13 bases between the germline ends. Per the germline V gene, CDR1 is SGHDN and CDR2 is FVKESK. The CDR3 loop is CASSRETGIYEQYF. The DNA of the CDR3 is TGTGCCAGCAGCCGCGAAACAGGGATCTACGAGCAGTACTTC.

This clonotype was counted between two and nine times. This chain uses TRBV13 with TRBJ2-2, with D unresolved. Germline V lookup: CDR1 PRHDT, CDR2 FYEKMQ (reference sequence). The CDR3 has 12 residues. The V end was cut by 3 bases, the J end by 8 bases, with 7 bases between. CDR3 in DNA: TGTGCCAGCAGCTTCCTTATGGGGGAGCTGTTTTTT. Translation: CASSFLMGELFF.

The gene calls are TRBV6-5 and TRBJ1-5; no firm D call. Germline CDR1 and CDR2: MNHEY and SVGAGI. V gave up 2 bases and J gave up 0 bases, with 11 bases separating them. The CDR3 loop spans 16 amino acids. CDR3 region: CASSYARLNSNQPQHF. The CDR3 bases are TGTGCCAGCAGTTACGCCCGGTTGAATAGCAATCAGCCCCAGCATTTT.

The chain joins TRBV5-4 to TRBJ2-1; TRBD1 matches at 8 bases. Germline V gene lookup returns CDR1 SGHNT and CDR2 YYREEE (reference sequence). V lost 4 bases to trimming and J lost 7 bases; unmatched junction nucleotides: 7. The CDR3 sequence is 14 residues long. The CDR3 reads CASSHPGGWNEQFF. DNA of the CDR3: TGTGCCAGCAGCCATCCAGGGGGCTGGAATGAGCAGTTCTTC.

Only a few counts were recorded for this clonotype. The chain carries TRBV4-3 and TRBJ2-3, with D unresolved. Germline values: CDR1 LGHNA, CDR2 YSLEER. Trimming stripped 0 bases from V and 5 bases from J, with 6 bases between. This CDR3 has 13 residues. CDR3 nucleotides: TGCGCCAGCAGCCAAGACGGCCGAGATACGCAGTATTTT. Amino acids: CASSQDGRDTQYF.

CDR3 sequence (DNA): TGTGCCAGCAGTTACCGGGCAGGGATTGCCGGGGAGCTGTTTTTT. Its protein product is CASSYRAGIAGELFF. The chain combines TRBV6-5 with TRBJ2-2, with D possibly TRBD1 on 5 matching bases. CDR1 is MNHEY and CDR2 is SVGAGI in the germline V gene. With 2 bases removed from V and 6 bases from J, the gap between germline ends came to 13 bases. The CDR3 totals 15 residues.

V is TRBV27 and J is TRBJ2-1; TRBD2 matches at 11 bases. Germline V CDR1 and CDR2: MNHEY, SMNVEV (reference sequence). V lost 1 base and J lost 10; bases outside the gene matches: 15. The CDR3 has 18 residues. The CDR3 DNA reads TGTGCCAGCAGTTTATGGGCGTCTGTAGCGGGAGGGCCGCAGGAGCAGTTCTTC. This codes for CASSLWASVAGGPQEQFF.

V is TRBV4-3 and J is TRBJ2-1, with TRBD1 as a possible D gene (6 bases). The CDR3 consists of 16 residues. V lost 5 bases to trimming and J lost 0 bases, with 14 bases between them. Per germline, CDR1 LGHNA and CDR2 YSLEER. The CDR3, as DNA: TGCGCCAGCAGCGTCGACGGGGACAACTCCTACAATGAGCAGTTCTTC. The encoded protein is CASSVDGDNSYNEQFF.

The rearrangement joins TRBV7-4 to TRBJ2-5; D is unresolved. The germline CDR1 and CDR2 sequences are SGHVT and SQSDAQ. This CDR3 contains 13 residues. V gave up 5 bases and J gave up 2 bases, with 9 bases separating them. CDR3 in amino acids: CASSQAAQETQYF. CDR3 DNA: TGTGCCAGCAGCCAGGCGGCTCAAGAGACCCAGTACTTC.

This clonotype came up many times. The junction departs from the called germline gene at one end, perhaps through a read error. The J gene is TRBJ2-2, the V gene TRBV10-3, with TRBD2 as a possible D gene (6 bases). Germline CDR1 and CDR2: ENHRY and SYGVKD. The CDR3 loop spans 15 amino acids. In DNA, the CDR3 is TGTGCCTCCTACTGGGGGGAAGGGAACGCCGGGGAGCTGTTTTTT. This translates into CASYWGEGNAGELFF.

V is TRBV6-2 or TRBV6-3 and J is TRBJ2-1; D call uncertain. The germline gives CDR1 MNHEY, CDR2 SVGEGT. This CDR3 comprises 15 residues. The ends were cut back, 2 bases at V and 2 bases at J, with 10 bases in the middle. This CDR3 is CASSYGSGPYNEQFF. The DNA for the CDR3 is TGTGCCAGCAGTTACGGGTCAGGCCCCTACAATGAGCAGTTCTTC.

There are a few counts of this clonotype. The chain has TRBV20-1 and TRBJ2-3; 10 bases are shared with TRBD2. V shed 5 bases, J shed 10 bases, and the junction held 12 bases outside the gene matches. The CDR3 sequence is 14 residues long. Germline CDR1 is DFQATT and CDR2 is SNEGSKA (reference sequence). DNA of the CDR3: TGCAGTGCTCCCGTCAGCGGGGGGGAACCGGCGCAGTATTTT. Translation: CSAPVSGGEPAQYF.

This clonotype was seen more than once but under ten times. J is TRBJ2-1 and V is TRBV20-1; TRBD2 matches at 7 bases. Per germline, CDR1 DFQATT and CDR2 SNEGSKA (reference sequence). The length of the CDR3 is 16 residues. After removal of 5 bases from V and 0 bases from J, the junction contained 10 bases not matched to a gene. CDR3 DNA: TGCAGTGCTGCCAACGTCGGGGGGACCTCCTACAATGAGCAGTTCTTC. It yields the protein CSAANVGGTSYNEQFF.